The clone carrying this T cell receptor beta chain appeared many times. Its antigen is still unknown. TCRdb passed the reads through MiXCR, listing each CDR3 protein once. This table has 300,000 to 400,000 distinct CDR3 sequences, almost 30% appearing once. These data belong to a study of T cell repertoires in cytomegalovirus infection. The overall study: Recently identified HLA-C-restricted CMV epitopes were among the peptides used. Public signatures in TCR beta pointed to CMV infection and matching HLA type.

Study outcomes and limitations: Accumulated public TCR beta family frequency recognized individuals carrying CMV together with the relevant HLA. Ex vivo responses were dominated by HLA-C-restricted CMV-specific TCR beta clonotypes.

The CDR3 is made up of 15 amino acids. Germline V gene lookup returns CDR1 SGHTA and CDR2 FQGNSA. The ends lost 3 bases at V and 9 bases at J; junction bases unmatched: 4. The rearrangement links TRBV7-2 to TRBJ2-1, with 14 bases lining up with TRBD2. This sequence was found in a human donor in good health (CMV status not recorded). Some clones in this sample may be carry-over from other donors' samples. The starting material was cultured PBMCs, obtained from culture after CMV antigen stimulation. This chain's CDR3 is CASSLGLAGVIEQFF. The DNA of the CDR3 is TGTGCCAGCAGCTTGGGACTAGCGGGAGTTATTGAGCAGTTCTTC.